This TCR beta chain is from a study of T cells in Graves' hyperthyroidism and ophthalmopathy. Study information: The authors collected peripheral blood at initial diagnosis, before any treatment.

The V end lost 2 bases, the J end lost 3 bases, and 11 bases lay between the germline ends. CDR3 length equals 14 residues. Per germline, CDR1 DFQATT and CDR2 SNEGSKA (reference sequence). Comment on this clonotype: Its target is not known.

The source material, RNA transcripts, was used to amplify TCR beta CDR3 regions. HTBI primers were employed in a first-round RT-PCR of the TCR CDR3. TCRdb processed the multiplex PCR reads anew with MiXCR; each CDR3 protein has one entry. The sample has 620,000 or so distinct CDR3 sequences; around 13% are singletons. Whole-study results and caveats: Ophthalmopathy prediction by the model preceded onset by a median approximately 6.1 months.

J is TRBJ2-1 and V is TRBV20-1; no reliable D call. The sequence came from a woman aged 45-60 years with Graves' ophthalmopathy. The sequenced sample was blood. CDR3 sequence (DNA): TGCAGTGCTAGATTCTTACAGCACTACAATGAGCAGTTCTTC. Its translation: CSARFLQHYNEQFF.